This T cell receptor (beta chain) originates from a study of shared clonotypes between healthy human individuals. Comments on this clone: The antigen is unknown.

Only in-frame clones appear in the TCRdb table, and some are missing; sequencing was by immunoSEQ multiplex PCR. In the table there are roughly 2,500,000 clones, roughly 93% of which are singletons. Findings of the study overall: Although depth was large, rarefaction showed that sequencing of the sorted subsets was incomplete. Compared with clonotypes that all four donors shared, non-shared clonotypes had lower generation probabilities.

There are 13 residues in the CDR3. Trimming removed 0 bases from V and 7 bases from J, with 10 bases in between. Per the germline V gene, CDR1 is SGHRS and CDR2 is YFSETQ. The chain combines TRBV5-1 with TRBJ1-1; possibly TRBD1 for D (5 bases). Sequencing input: naive CD4+ T cells from PBMCs. Indicated subset: CD45RA+ positively selected. The TCR was taken from a man between 18 and 35 years old in good health. Some clones in this sample may be carry-over from other donors' samples. CDR3 bases: TGCGCCAGCAGCTTGGAGAGGACACATGAAGCTTTCTTT. Protein: CASSLERTHEAFF.